Below are 9 T cell receptor beta chains sequenced from a single sample in a study of cytomegalovirus exposure and HLA in healthy donors. Primers for the PCR totalled 60 Vbeta and 13 Jbeta. Clones were read by immunoSEQ multiplex PCR, and TCRdb kept only the in-frame ones, dropping some. The sample has 100,000 or so clones; about four fifths are singletons. The material sequenced was PBMCs. The receptors shown here come from a woman aged 40 to 49 in good health and CMV-seronegative.

This sequence joins TRBV10-3 and TRBJ2-1; 8 nucleotides line up with TRBD2. This CDR3 contains 15 residues. Germline V lookup: CDR1 ENHRY, CDR2 SYGVKD. V shed 2 bases and J 3 bases; nucleotides not matched to a gene: 3. Here the CDR3 DNA reads TGTGCCATCAGTGAGACACTAGCGGTCTACAATGAGCAGTTCTTC. As protein: CAISETLAVYNEQFF.

This clone was seen just once. This chain joins TRBV28 and TRBJ2-1; the D gene is possibly TRBD2 (6 bases). Germline loops: CDR1 MDHEN, CDR2 SYDVKM. V dropped 6 bases and J dropped 13 bases, with 13 bases sitting between them. The CDR3 contains 11 residues. CDR3: CASSLLASQFF. The CDR3 region has the DNA TGTGCCAGCAGCCTACTAGCCTCCCAGTTCTTC.

The chain combines TRBV18 with TRBJ2-2; 10 positions agree with TRBD2. Losses at the gene ends were 3 bases for V and 5 bases for J; bases not matched to a gene: 3. The CDR3 has 15 amino acids. CDR1 is KGHSH and CDR2 is LQKENI in the germline V gene. DNA of the CDR3: TGTGCCAGCTCACCTCTAGCGGGAGAAACCGGGGAGCTGTTTTTT. Its translation is CASSPLAGETGELFF.

The genes are TRBV11-2 and TRBJ1-5; TRBD1 agrees at 7 bases. The germline V gene has CDR1 SGHAT and CDR2 FQNNGV. The junction had 2 bases not matched to a gene; V was cut back by 1 base and J by 5 bases. The CDR3 extends over 14 amino acids. The CDR3 loop reads CASSLGTGDQPQHF. The DNA of the CDR3 is TGTGCCAGCAGCTTAGGGACAGGTGATCAGCCCCAGCATTTT. The whole variable domain, remainder taken from reference TRBV11-2 and TRBJ1-5, is EAGVAQSPRYKIIEKRQSVAFWCNPISGHATLYWYQQILGQGPKLLIQFQNNGVVDDSQLPKDRFSAERLKGVDSTLKIQPAKLEDSAVYLCASSLGTGDQPQHFGDGTRLSIL.

This chain uses TRBV27 with TRBJ1-2; no firm D call. The CDR3 spans 13 residues. Germline CDR1 and CDR2: MNHEY and SMNVEV (reference sequence). Trimming pared 6 bases from V and 4 bases from J, leaving 12 bases between. The DNA for the CDR3 is TGTGCCAGCAGCCCCACCCGAGCCTATGGCTACACCTTC. This translates into CASSPTRAYGYTF.

V is TRBV18 and J is TRBJ1-4, with D possibly being TRBD1 (5 bases). This CDR3 region has 16 residues. Germline lookup yields CDR1 KGHSH and CDR2 LQKENI. V gave up 0 bases and J gave up 4 bases, with 12 bases separating them. CDR3 sequence (DNA): TGTGCCAGCTCACCACCGGGAGGGGTCGGTAATGAAAAACTGTTTTTT. It encodes CASSPPGGVGNEKLFF.

The table lists this clone with a few counts. The V gene is TRBV6-5, the J gene TRBJ1-4; tentative D call: TRBD1 (6 bases). The CDR3 contains 14 residues. The germline CDR1 and CDR2 sequences are MNHEY and SVGAGI. Between the trimmed V and J ends, which lost 4 bases and 3 bases, there was a span of 9 bases. The CDR3 bases are TGTGCCAGCAGTTCGGGACACTCTAATGAAAAACTGTTTTTT. Translating it yields CASSSGHSNEKLFF.

V usage is TRBV7-9 and J usage is TRBJ1-4; 8 bases are shared with TRBD1. J lost 4 bases, V lost 5 bases, and 3 bases had no gene match. Germline V gene sequence: CDR1 SEHNR, CDR2 FQNEAQ (reference sequence). This CDR3 is built from 14 residues. CDR3 DNA sequence: TGTGCCAGCAGCGGAGGACAGGGTAATGAAAAACTGTTTTTT. Encoded protein: CASSGGQGNEKLFF.

This chain joins TRBV27 and TRBJ2-7; a possible D gene is TRBD1 (6 bases). Trimming cost V 3 bases and J 6 bases, with 6 bases left between them. The CDR3 contains 11 residues. CDR1 is MNHEY and CDR2 is SMNVEV in the germline V gene (reference sequence). The DNA for the CDR3 is TGTGCCAGCAGTTTCAGGGGCGAGCAGTACTTC. Amino acids: CASSFRGEQYF.